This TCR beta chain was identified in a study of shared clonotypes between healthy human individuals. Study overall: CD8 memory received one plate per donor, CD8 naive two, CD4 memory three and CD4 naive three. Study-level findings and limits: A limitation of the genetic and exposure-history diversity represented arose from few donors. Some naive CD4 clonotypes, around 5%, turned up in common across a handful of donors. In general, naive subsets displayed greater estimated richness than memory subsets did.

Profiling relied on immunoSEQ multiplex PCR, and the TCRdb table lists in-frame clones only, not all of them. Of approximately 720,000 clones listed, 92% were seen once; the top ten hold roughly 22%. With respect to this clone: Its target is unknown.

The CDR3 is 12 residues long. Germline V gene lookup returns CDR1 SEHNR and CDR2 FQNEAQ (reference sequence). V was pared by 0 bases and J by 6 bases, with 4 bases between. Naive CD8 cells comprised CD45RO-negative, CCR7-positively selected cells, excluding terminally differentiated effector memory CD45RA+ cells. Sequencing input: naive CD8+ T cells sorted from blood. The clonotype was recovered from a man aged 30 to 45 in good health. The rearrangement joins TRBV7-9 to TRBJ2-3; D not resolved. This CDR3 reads CASSLAEDTQYF. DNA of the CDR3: TGTGCCAGCAGCTTAGCGGAGGATACGCAGTATTTT.